This is a list of T cell receptor beta chains from one sample in a study of T cells in Graves' hyperthyroidism and ophthalmopathy. TCRdb called the multiplex PCR reads again in MiXCR, with one record for every CDR3 protein. Of about 570,000 distinct CDR3 sequences in the sample, 46% were seen once. Sequencing input: peripheral blood or thyroid tissue (not recorded which). These receptors were obtained from an adult woman with Graves' disease, either hyperthyroidism or ophthalmopathy (not recorded which). Both conserved end residues are part of each CDR3. Fields, in order: J gene, clone size, V gene, D gene, CDR3 protein, CDR3 DNA. The D gene is left open where the match is weak. Where a row states a size, it is once, few, many or the class of an expanded clone; other rows omit it.

TRBJ1-6 | - | TRBV9 | - | CASSVDGTPNSPLHF | TGTGCCAGCAGCGTAGACGGGACACCTAATTCACCCCTCCACTTT
TRBJ2-5 | - | TRBV12-3/TRBV12-4 | TRBD1 | CASRYGRDRGGETQYF | TGTGCCAGCAGGTACGGTCGGGACAGGGGAGGCGAGACCCAGTACTTC
TRBJ1-3 | many | TRBV7-2 | - | CASSLDTISGNTIYF | TGTGCCAGCAGCTTAGACACGATCTCTGGAAACACCATATATTTT
TRBJ1-3 | few | TRBV4-1 | - | CASRLIGGPRSSGNTIYF | TGCGCCAGCCGCCTCATTGGAGGGCCGCGTAGCTCTGGAAACACCATATATTTT
TRBJ1-2 | many | TRBV4-1 | - | CASSQVYWLTFNYGYTF | TGCGCCAGCAGCCAAGTATATTGGCTAACCTTTAACTATGGCTACACCTTC
TRBJ1-2 | few | TRBV10-3 | TRBD1 | CAISDGTESASGYTF | TGTGCCATCAGTGACGGGACAGAATCCGCAAGTGGCTACACCTTC
TRBJ2-5 | - | TRBV10-2 | TRBD1 | CASSLPGQGGETQYF | TGCGCCAGCTCCCTCCCTGGACAGGGGGGAGAGACCCAGTACTTC
TRBJ1-2 | - | TRBV7-2 | - | CASSLKGGRGYTF | TGTGCCAGCAGCTTAAAGGGGGGACGGGGCTACACCTTC
TRBJ2-7 | many | TRBV5-1 | - | CASSVRTETGEQYF | TGCGCCAGCAGCGTAAGGACAGAGACGGGCGAGCAGTACTTC
TRBJ1-3 | - | TRBV2 | - | CASSYDRTNTIYF | TGTGCCAGCAGCTATGACAGGACGAACACCATATATTTT
TRBJ1-5 | many | TRBV12-5 | - | CASGSGESNQPQHF | TGTGCTAGTGGATCTGGAGAGTCCAATCAGCCCCAGCATTTT
TRBJ2-7 | - | TRBV6-5 | - | CASSTRPDSLHREQYF | TGTGCCAGCAGTACTCGCCCGGACAGCCTTCACCGCGAGCAGTACTTC
TRBJ1-5 | few | TRBV4-2 | TRBD1 | CASSQDSGTTGAQPQHF | TGTGCCAGCAGCCAAGATAGCGGAACCACAGGGGCTCAGCCCCAGCATTTT
TRBJ1-1 | few | TRBV5-6 | TRBD1 | CASSARDRMNTEAFF | TGTGCCAGCAGTGCGAGGGACAGAATGAACACTGAAGCTTTCTTT
TRBJ1-2 | - | TRBV6-5 | TRBD1 | CASIGQGASGYTF | TGTGCCAGCATCGGACAGGGGGCGTCTGGCTACACCTTC
TRBJ1-2 | - | TRBV5-1 | - | CASRQTGTEYGYTF | TGCGCCAGCAGGCAAACCGGGACGGAATATGGCTACACCTTC
TRBJ1-3 | few | TRBV15 | - | CATSMEGLSGNTIYF | TGTGCCACCAGCATGGAGGGCCTCTCTGGAAACACCATATATTTT
TRBJ1-2 | many | TRBV10-3 | - | CAISRTSYGYTF | TGTGCCATCAGCCGGACATCGTATGGCTACACCTTC
TRBJ1-6 | many | TRBV6-5 | - | CASSYSSRTAYNSPLHF | TGTGCCAGCAGTTACTCTTCCCGGACAGCCTATAATTCACCCCTCCACTTT
TRBJ1-6 | few | TRBV10-2 | - | CASSESGWNSPLHF | TGCGCCAGCAGTGAGTCCGGGTGGAATTCACCCCTCCACTTT
TRBJ1-4 | - | TRBV13 | TRBD1 | CASSFGTGVTNEKLFF | TGTGCCAGCAGCTTCGGGACAGGGGTAACTAATGAAAAACTGTTTTTT
TRBJ1-5 | - | TRBV10-2 | - | CASSESVTSAQHF | TGCGCCAGCAGTGAGTCGGTCACCTCGGCCCAGCATTTT
TRBJ1-2 | many | TRBV15 | TRBD1 | CATSGTTGITF | TGTGCCACCAGCGGGACGACAGGGATCACCTTC
TRBJ2-7 | - | TRBV11-2 | - | CASSVQEYEQYF | TGTGCCAGCAGCGTGCAAGAGTACGAGCAGTACTTC
TRBJ1-4 | many | TRBV20-1 | TRBD1 | CSAIQGTANEKLFF | TGCAGTGCAATACAGGGGACTGCTAATGAAAAACTGTTTTTT
TRBJ1-4 | - | TRBV25-1 | - | CASSDGRATNEKLFF | TGTGCCAGCAGTGACGGCCGTGCAACTAATGAAAAACTGTTTTTT
TRBJ1-5 | few | TRBV2 | TRBD1 | CASNIGQGDQPQHF | TGTGCCAGCAATATCGGACAGGGGGATCAGCCCCAGCATTTT
TRBJ1-4 | - | TRBV5-1 | TRBD1 | CASSVVGQGSEKLFF | TGCGCCAGCAGCGTTGTTGGACAGGGGAGTGAAAAACTGTTTTTT
TRBJ1-1 | many | TRBV20-1 | - | CSASKSWTEAFF | TGCAGTGCTAGCAAAAGTTGGACTGAAGCTTTCTTT